The 17 T cell receptor beta chains below come from one sample, sequenced in a study of blood T cell repertoires in COVID-19. Profiling relied on immunoSEQ multiplex PCR, and the TCRdb table lists in-frame clones only, not all of them. The sample has 150,000 to 200,000 clones; 85% are singletons. Sequenced material: peripheral blood. Every receptor here comes from a human donor with acute or convalescent COVID-19. The donor label of this sample is uncertain.

J is TRBJ2-3 and V is TRBV11-3; D is uncertain. The V gene lost 5 bases and the J gene lost 5 bases, with 14 bases spanning the gap. The CDR3 consists of 14 residues. Germline V CDR1 and CDR2: SGHNT, YENEEA. CDR3 sequence: CASSPSGPIDTQYF. As DNA, the CDR3 is TGTGCCAGCAGCCCCAGTGGCCCAATAGATACGCAGTATTTT.

This chain joins TRBV7-3 and TRBJ1-2; possibly TRBD1 for D (5 bases). Per germline, CDR1 SGHTA and CDR2 FQGTGA. Trimming pared 1 base from V and 0 bases from J, leaving 9 bases between. CDR3 length: 15 residues. The CDR3 is CASSLSGGTNYGYTF. In DNA form, the CDR3 reads TGTGCCAGCAGCTTAAGTGGGGGGACTAACTATGGCTACACCTTC.

The V gene is TRBV3-1 (or the pseudogene TRBV3-2), the J gene TRBJ2-7; 7 nucleotides match TRBD1. The germline gives CDR1 LGHDT, CDR2 YNNKEL (reference sequence). Unmatched junction bases numbered 10, after V lost 5 bases and J lost 3 bases. CDR3 size: 15 residues. In nucleotides, the CDR3 is TGTGCCAGCAGCTTTCTGGAAGGGGGCCGCTACGAGCAGTACTTC. Translation: CASSFLEGGRYEQYF.

The chain is built from TRBV7-3 and TRBJ1-1; 8 bases are shared with TRBD1. CDR3 length equals 14 residues. Germline CDR1 SGHTA, CDR2 FQGTGA. The V segment lost 5 bases and the J segment 5 bases; nucleotides outside the gene matches: 7. The CDR3 DNA follows: TGTGCCAGCAGCCCCAGACAGGGGTTAACTGAAGCTTTCTTT. Translating it yields CASSPRQGLTEAFF.

This chain joins TRBV3-1 (or the pseudogene TRBV3-2) and TRBJ1-3; D possibly corresponds to TRBD1 (5 bases). This CDR3 has 16 amino acids. Germline lookup yields CDR1 LGHDT and CDR2 YNNKEL (reference sequence). Trimming left V 7 bases short and J 0 bases short, with 16 bases between. The CDR3 DNA follows: TGTGCCAGCACCCCTCGGCACAGGAGCTCTGGAAACACCATATATTTT. Residues: CASTPRHRSSGNTIYF.

V is TRBV28 and J is TRBJ1-1; D unclear. The CDR3 sequence is 12 residues long. Germline V gene data show CDR1 as MDHEN and CDR2 as SYDVKM. V was trimmed by 5 bases and J by 8 bases, leaving 12 bases between them. The CDR3 DNA reads TGTGCCAGCAGTCCCCCTTTCCTCGAAGCTTTCTTT. Encoded protein: CASSPPFLEAFF.

The chain joins TRBV3-1 (or the pseudogene TRBV3-2) to TRBJ2-5; D is possibly TRBD2 (5 bases). V was clipped by 1 base and J by 5 bases, with 8 bases between them. This CDR3 has 13 amino acids. Germline CDR1 and CDR2: LGHDT and YNNKEL (reference sequence). CDR3 sequence (DNA): TGTGCCAGCAGCCAAGGGTCGGGGGAGACCCAGTACTTC. Translating gives CASSQGSGETQYF.

This rearrangement joins TRBV10-3 to TRBJ1-2; 7 nucleotides match TRBD1. This CDR3 has 13 residues. The germline V gene has CDR1 ENHRY and CDR2 SYGVKD. Trimming removed 8 bases from V and 5 bases from J; junction bases left unmatched: 8. The CDR3 DNA is TGTGCCATCGAAGCCGGGACAGCGTATGGCTACACCTTC. Translating gives CAIEAGTAYGYTF.

A single count supports this clone. Mismatch with germline at one junction end may stem from a read error. The chain links TRBV10-2 to TRBJ2-3; TRBD2 is a possible D gene (7 bases). This CDR3 region has 16 residues. Per the germline V gene, CDR1 is WSHSY and CDR2 is SAAADI. The CDR3 nucleotides are TGCGCCCGCAGTTCCGGGGGGAGGGGGGGCACAGATACGCAGTATTTT. This sequence encodes CARSSGGRGGTDTQYF.

The chain has TRBV3-1 (or the pseudogene TRBV3-2) and TRBJ1-1, with 7 positions matching TRBD1. V was clipped by 1 base and J by 6 bases; unmatched bases: 8. Per germline, CDR1 LGHDT and CDR2 YNNKEL (reference sequence). The CDR3 length is 15 residues. CDR3: CASSQVETGSAEAFF. In DNA, the CDR3 is TGTGCCAGCAGCCAAGTAGAGACAGGGTCCGCTGAAGCTTTCTTT.

The genes are TRBV18 and TRBJ2-2, with 8 bases aligning to TRBD1. Germline values: CDR1 KGHSH, CDR2 LQKENI. This CDR3 has 14 amino acids. After removal of 3 bases from V and 7 bases from J, the junction contained 4 bases not matched to a gene. CDR3 bases: TGTGCCAGCTCACCTGACAGGGGCGTCGGGGAGCTGTTTTTT. It translates to CASSPDRGVGELFF.

The genes are TRBV2 and TRBJ2-5; no clear D gene. The V end was cut by 7 bases, the J end by 4 bases, with 7 bases between. Germline V lookup: CDR1 SNHLY, CDR2 FYNNEI. CDR3 length: 11 residues. As DNA, the CDR3 is TGTGCCAGCACCCCGGGAGAGACCCAGTACTTC. It specifies CASTPGETQYF.

The chain carries TRBV29-1 and TRBJ1-1; tentative D call: TRBD1 (5 bases). Trimming removed 7 bases at V and 2 bases at J, with 14 bases between. CDR1 is SQVTM and CDR2 is ANQGSEA in the germline V gene. This CDR3 region has 13 residues. The DNA for the CDR3 is TGCAGCGCGACGCAGGGAAGTAACACTGAAGCTTTCTTT. Protein sequence: CSATQGSNTEAFF.

This clone was observed a few times. The chain recombines TRBV5-6 with TRBJ2-7, with unresolved D. The V end lost 1 base, the J end lost 5 bases, and 10 bases lay between the germline ends. CDR3 length: 13 amino acids. Germline values: CDR1 SGHDT, CDR2 YYEEEE. The CDR3, as DNA: TGTGCCAGCAGCTTGCAGTTCGTCCACGAGCAGTACTTC. It translates to CASSLQFVHEQYF.

The chain has TRBV11-3 and TRBJ1-1; D possibly corresponds to TRBD1 (6 bases). The CDR3 runs 14 residues. The V end was cut by 3 bases, the J end by 4 bases, with 12 bases between. CDR1 and CDR2 from the germline V gene are SGHNT and YENEEA. Here the CDR3 reads CASSLTGEVTEAFF. As DNA, the CDR3 is TGTGCCAGCAGCTTGACAGGTGAAGTCACTGAAGCTTTCTTT.

The genes are TRBV3-1 (or the pseudogene TRBV3-2) and TRBJ1-5; 8 nucleotides line up with TRBD1. CDR1 is LGHDT and CDR2 is YNNKEL in the germline V gene (reference sequence). This CDR3 is 15 amino acids long. After removal of 4 bases from V and 5 bases from J, the junction contained 7 bases not matched to a gene. CDR3 nucleotides: TGTGCCAGCAGCCCTTGGACAGGGTGGGATCAGCCCCAGCATTTT. It specifies CASSPWTGWDQPQHF.

The CDR3 DNA reads TGTGCCAGCAGCCAAGGAGGGTTTGGTGGCTACACCTTC. Its protein is CASSQGGFGGYTF. The rearrangement joins TRBV3-1 (or the pseudogene TRBV3-2) to TRBJ1-2; D is ambiguous. Per germline, CDR1 LGHDT and CDR2 YNNKEL (reference sequence). V dropped 1 base and J dropped 7 bases, with 10 bases sitting between them. CDR3 length equals 13 residues.